The following is a T cell receptor (beta chain) sequence with its context. This specimen comes from a study of blood T cell repertoires in COVID-19. Looking at the study overall: From T cells, B-cell-depleted T cells, or PBMCs came the material, which was cDNA or gDNA.

Assay: immunoSEQ multiplex PCR; the TCRdb copy retains only in-frame clones and omits some. The sample includes hundreds of thousands of clones, approximately 86% of them seen just once. Clinical history reported by participants formed the basis on which cohorts were assigned. Germline V gene data show CDR1 as SGHDT and CDR2 as YYEEEE. The V and J ends lost 4 bases and 1 base respectively, with 12 bases between them. This CDR3 contains 15 residues. Sequenced sample: PBMCs or T cells enriched from blood (not recorded which). The J gene is TRBJ1-5, the V gene TRBV5-6; D possibly corresponds to TRBD1 (5 bases). The TCR comes from a woman aged 40 to 49 with acute COVID-19. DNA for the CDR3: TGTGCCAGCAGCCTTAGGGGATGGAGCAATCAGCCCCAGCATTTT. It encodes CASSLRGWSNQPQHF.